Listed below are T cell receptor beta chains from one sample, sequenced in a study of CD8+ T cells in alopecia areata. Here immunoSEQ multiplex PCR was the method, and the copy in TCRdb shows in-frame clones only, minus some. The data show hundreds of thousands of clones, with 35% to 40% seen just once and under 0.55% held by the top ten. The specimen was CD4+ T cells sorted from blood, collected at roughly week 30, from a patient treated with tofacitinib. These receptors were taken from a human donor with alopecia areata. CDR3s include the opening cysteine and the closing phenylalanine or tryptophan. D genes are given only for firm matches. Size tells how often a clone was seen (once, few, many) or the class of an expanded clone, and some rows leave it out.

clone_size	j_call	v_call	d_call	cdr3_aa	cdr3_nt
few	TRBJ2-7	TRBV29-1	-	CSVEGHRADEQYF	TGCAGCGTCGAAGGGCACAGGGCAGACGAGCAGTACTTC
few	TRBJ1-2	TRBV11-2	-	CASSYQSPGRYYGYTF	TGTGCCAGCAGTTACCAAAGCCCAGGGAGATACTATGGCTACACCTTC
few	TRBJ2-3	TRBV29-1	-	CSVETGSGTDTQYF	TGCAGCGTTGAGACCGGCAGCGGCACAGATACGCAGTATTTT
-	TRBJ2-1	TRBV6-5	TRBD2	CASRPGLAGEFF	TGTGCCAGCAGACCCGGACTAGCGGGGGAGTTCTTC
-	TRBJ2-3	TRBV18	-	CASSSTDTQYF	TGTGCCAGCTCATCCACAGATACGCAGTATTTT
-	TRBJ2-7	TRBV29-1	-	CSVDLAGYEQYF	TGCAGCGTTGATCTAGCTGGCTACGAGCAGTACTTC
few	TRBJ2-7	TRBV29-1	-	CSVSRQRGIGASYEQYF	TGCAGCGTTAGCCGACAGAGGGGGATAGGGGCTTCCTACGAGCAGTACTTC
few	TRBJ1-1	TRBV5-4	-	CASSLAQGGTEAFF	TGTGCCAGCAGCTTGGCACAGGGAGGCACTGAAGCTTTCTTT
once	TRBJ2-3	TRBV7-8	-	CAAAGPLGTDTQYF	TGTGCGGCGGCGGGGCCGTTGGGCACAGATACGCAGTATTTT
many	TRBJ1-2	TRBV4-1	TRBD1	CASSQPLQGTNYGYTF	TGCGCCAGCAGCCAGCCATTACAGGGGACTAACTATGGCTACACCTTC
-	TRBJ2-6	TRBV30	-	CAWTGANVLTF	TGTGCCTGGACTGGGGCCAACGTCCTGACTTTC
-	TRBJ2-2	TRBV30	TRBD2	CAWAAGGYTGELFF	TGTGCCTGGGCTGCGGGAGGGTACACCGGGGAGCTGTTTTTT
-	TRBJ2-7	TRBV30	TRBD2	CAWASGGDLYEQYF	TGTGCCTGGGCCAGCGGGGGGGATCTCTACGAGCAGTACTTC
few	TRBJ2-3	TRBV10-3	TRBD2	CAISSGEHTDTQYF	TGTGCCATCAGTAGCGGGGAACACACAGATACGCAGTATTTT